This TCR beta chain was observed in a study of early T cells in non-severe SARS-CoV-2 infection. Study information: Bulk RNA taken from unsorted whole blood was sequenced, leaving chains unpaired.

This clonotype showed up many times. Unique molecular identifier tags were affixed to discrete cDNA molecules. TCRdb reprocessed the 5' RACE reads via MiXCR and lists one record per CDR3 protein. The data contain about 83,000 distinct CDR3 sequences, about 10% of them singletons. This CDR3 contains 15 residues. Germline V gives CDR1 SGDLS, CDR2 YYNGEE. With 3 bases clipped from V and 3 bases from J, the junction kept 6 bases outside the gene matches. The sequence was obtained from an adult who was a healthcare worker with PCR-confirmed SARS-CoV-2 infection or an uninfected control (not recorded which). The sequencing used whole blood, collected at baseline. The rearrangement joins TRBV9 to TRBJ2-3; 8 nucleotides match TRBD1. CDR3 protein: CASSGRTGSTDTQYF. Written as DNA, the CDR3 is TGTGCCAGCAGCGGACGGACAGGGTCTACAGATACGCAGTATTTT.